This T cell receptor beta chain was retrieved from a study of blood T cell repertoires in COVID-19. Study information: Sites in the United States, Italy and Spain provided acute and convalescent COVID-19 samples. T cells, B-cell-depleted T cells, or PBMCs supplied cDNA or gDNA.

This CDR3 is built from 15 residues. The germline CDR1 and CDR2 sequences are MGHRA and YSYEKL. Trimming removed 0 bases from V and 5 bases from J, with 12 bases in between. Participants reported their clinical history, and cohort assignment relied on those reports. As handled by the study authors: Estimates of nucleated cell counts were drawn from the amplification of reference gene primers. Sequencing was performed with immunoSEQ multiplex PCR; in TCRdb, only in-frame clones are kept and a portion is missing. V, J and clone size derive from that table, while D and trimming were established from the DNA sequence. The data show around 160,000 clones, 80% seen once.

The receptor comes from a woman aged 55 to 70 who had recovered from COVID-19. The sequencing sample was made of PBMCs or T cells enriched from blood (not recorded which). The gene calls are TRBV4-1 and TRBJ2-3, with no clear D. In DNA form, the CDR3 reads TGCGCCAGCAGCCAAGATTTTATTAGTGAAGATACGCAGTATTTT. It specifies CASSQDFISEDTQYF.